This T cell receptor (beta chain) was found in a study of blood T cell repertoires in COVID-19. About the research overall: PBMCs, B-cell-depleted T cells, or T cells provided the cDNA or gDNA that made up the material.

Original handling: Cell counts per sample came from amplifying reference gene primers. TCRdb's copy holds only in-frame clones and misses some; the assay was immunoSEQ multiplex PCR. V and J calls and clone size are copied from that table; D and trimming were computed from the DNA. The data contain approximately 54,000 clones, 90% of them seen just once; the ten biggest clones take up about 8.6%. The sequence derives from a middle-aged woman with active COVID-19. Sequencing used peripheral blood.

The CDR3 here is CASSPDFIPRGGRRYTF. As DNA, the CDR3 is TGTGCCAGCAGCCCCGACTTTATCCCCCGGGGGGGCCGGCGCTACACCTTC. The chain is built from TRBV7-9 and TRBJ1-2; D possibly corresponds to TRBD1 (6 bases). Germline lookup yields CDR1 SEHNR and CDR2 FQNEAQ (reference sequence). The CDR3 runs 17 residues. V was pared by 5 bases and J by 9 bases, with 28 bases between.